The source of this T cell receptor beta chain is a study of immune evolution from preneoplasia to lung adenocarcinoma. Study results and caveats: From normal lung to invasive adenocarcinoma, top clone frequencies appeared to decrease.

Resections took place in Japan or China from the mid-2010s to the late 2010s. H&E slides confirmed each diagnosis, reviewed by two pathologists independently. This clone was seen just once. Its antigen remains unknown. This CDR3 is also generated by other DNA sequences in the sample. The data were produced by immunoSEQ multiplex PCR, yet TCRdb's version contains in-frame clones alone and is incomplete. The table has about 8,200 clones, 75% to 85% seen once. The sequencing input was FFPE adjacent normal lung tissue. The receptor comes from a person aged 60-79 years with lung adenocarcinoma.

CDR3 nucleotide sequence: TGTGCCATCAGGGGGGACGGGCTGGGCACTGAAGCTTTCTTT. Translation: CAIRGDGLGTEAFF. V gene TRBV10-3 combines with J gene TRBJ1-1; TRBD1 might be the D (5 bases). Germline lookup yields CDR1 ENHRY and CDR2 SYGVKD. V shed 6 bases and J shed 4 bases, with 15 bases lying between them. CDR3 length equals 14 residues.